This is a list of T cell receptor beta chains from one sample in a study of vaccination and CD4 T cells after COVID-19. TCRdb itself ran the PCR reads through MiXCR, one entry per CDR3 protein. The table has some 4,000 distinct CDR3 sequences, around 38% seen once. For these receptors, no antigen is known. Specimen: CD4+ T cells from blood, cultured in vitro. Source of these receptors: a human donor who had recovered from COVID-19. Both conserved end residues are part of each CDR3. A D gene is named only where the DNA matches it firmly. The size of a clone is reported for some rows only, either as once, few or many, or as a class for expanded clones.

d_call clone_size j_call v_call cdr3_aa cdr3_nt
- - TRBJ1-2 TRBV18 CASSQDKDYGYTF TGTGCCAGCTCACAAGACAAGGACTATGGCTACACCTTC
- - TRBJ2-7 TRBV20-1 CSAQDPGGTYEQYF TGCAGTGCGCAGGACCCCGGGGGCACCTACGAGCAGTACTTC
- few TRBJ1-6 TRBV24-1 CAKYGQQTSSYNSPLHF TGTGCCAAGTACGGACAGCAAACGAGCTCCTATAATTCACCCCTCCACTTT
TRBD2 - TRBJ2-5 TRBV7-7 CASSPQPGLAETQYF TGTGCTAGCAGCCCCCAGCCGGGACTAGCAGAGACCCAGTACTTC
- medium-sized TRBJ2-1 TRBV2 CASTTTGSRAFF TGTGCCAGCACCACAACAGGGTCCCGTGCGTTCTTC
- medium-sized TRBJ1-2 TRBV20-1 CSAPPRVRARTNYGYTF TGCAGTGCCCCCCCAAGAGTCCGAGCGCGAACTAACTATGGCTACACCTTC
- - TRBJ1-2 TRBV5-6 CASKGASGYTF TGTGCCAGCAAAGGGGCTTCCGGTTACACCTTC
TRBD2 - TRBJ2-3 TRBV7-9 CASSSGLAGVADTQYF TGTGCCAGCAGCTCGGGACTAGCGGGAGTTGCAGATACGCAGTATTTT
- - TRBJ2-5 TRBV19 CASSIGGRLKETQYF TGTGCCAGTAGTATAGGGGGACGGTTGAAGGAGACCCAGTACTTC
- - TRBJ2-7 TRBV2 CASNDAGKAYEQYF TGTGCCAGCAACGACGCCGGGAAAGCCTACGAGCAGTACTTC
- - TRBJ2-2 TRBV19 CASSINPGGAGELFF TGTGCCAGTAGTATTAACCCGGGCGGGGCCGGGGAGCTGTTTTTT
- medium-sized TRBJ1-3 TRBV7-6 CASSPAFEFSGNTIYF TGTGCCAGCAGCCCCGCCTTCGAGTTCTCTGGAAACACCATATATTTT
- - TRBJ2-1 TRBV27 CASSDNEWQFF TGTGCCAGCAGTGATAATGAGTGGCAGTTCTTC
- medium-sized TRBJ1-2 TRBV5-4 CASSRTGAGRYGYTF TGTGCCAGCAGCCGGACTGGGGCAGGCCGCTATGGCTACACCTTC
TRBD1 - TRBJ1-2 TRBV28 CASSLVGQGIDYGYTF TGTGCCAGCAGCTTAGTGGGACAGGGCATCGACTATGGCTACACCTTC
- few TRBJ2-3 TRBV7-8 CASSLGLEDTQYF TGTGCCAGCAGCTTAGGGTTGGAGGATACGCAGTATTTT
TRBD1 - TRBJ1-4 TRBV10-3 CAISERDRGQEKLFF TGTGCCATCAGTGAACGGGACAGGGGGCAGGAAAAACTGTTTTTT
TRBD1 few TRBJ1-3 TRBV15 CATSMDRGNTIYF TGTGCCACCAGTATGGACAGGGGGAACACCATATATTTT
- few TRBJ2-3 TRBV24-1 CATSDSGGSSTDTQYF TGTGCCACCAGTGATTCAGGCGGATCTAGCACAGATACGCAGTATTTT
- - TRBJ2-1 TRBV11-3 CASSFLGGPSEQFF TGTGCCAGCAGCTTTCTCGGAGGGCCAAGTGAGCAGTTCTTC
TRBD2 few TRBJ2-3 TRBV20-1 CSARTSLSTDTQYF TGCAGTGCTAGGACTAGCCTAAGCACAGATACGCAGTATTTT
TRBD1 - TRBJ1-1 TRBV2 CASSADRGLSAFF TGTGCCAGCAGTGCGGACAGGGGTCTCTCAGCTTTCTTT
- few TRBJ2-2 TRBV7-3 CASSSSSERTGELFF TGTGCCAGCAGCTCGTCCTCGGAGCGCACCGGGGAGCTGTTTTTT
- few TRBJ2-2 TRBV6-1 CASRPWGGELFF TGTGCCAGCAGGCCTTGGGGGGGGGAGCTGTTTTTT
TRBD1 few TRBJ1-5 TRBV20-1 CSAVTGANQPQHF TGCAGTGCTGTAACAGGGGCCAATCAGCCCCAGCATTTT
- - TRBJ2-2 TRBV12-3/TRBV12-4 CASSLNVANTGELFF TGTGCCAGCAGTTTAAATGTTGCGAACACCGGGGAGCTGTTTTTT
- few TRBJ1-6 TRBV6-5 CASSYSRIRLNSPLHF TGTGCCAGCAGTTACTCGAGGATCAGGCTTAATTCACCCCTCCACTTT
TRBD2 few TRBJ2-2 TRBV29-1 CSVFASGGANTGELFF TGCAGCGTTTTTGCTAGCGGGGGGGCGAACACCGGGGAGCTGTTTTTT
- few TRBJ1-1 TRBV7-7 CASSQQAGTEAFF TGTGCTAGCAGCCAACAGGCCGGGACTGAAGCTTTCTTT
TRBD1 - TRBJ2-7 TRBV20-1 CSAKSPLGQGAYEQYF TGCAGTGCTAAGTCCCCCCTGGGACAGGGGGCCTACGAGCAGTACTTC
- - TRBJ1-1 TRBV11-3 CASVGGTEEAFF TGTGCCAGCGTCGGAGGGACCGAGGAAGCTTTCTTT
TRBD1 - TRBJ1-4 TRBV24-1 CATSDSRDSPNEKLFF TGTGCCACCAGTGATTCCCGGGACAGCCCTAATGAAAAACTGTTTTTT
- - TRBJ2-4 TRBV18 CASSPPSRVGDIQYF TGTGCCAGCTCACCACCGTCCAGGGTTGGGGACATTCAGTACTTC
TRBD2 - TRBJ2-1 TRBV20-1 CSATGGTSRNRNEQFF TGCAGTGCTACAGGCGGGACTAGCCGGAATCGCAATGAGCAGTTCTTC
- medium-sized TRBJ2-1 TRBV20-1 CVPVPGGSPSYNEQFF TGCGTCCCGGTGCCGGGTGGGAGTCCTTCCTACAATGAGCAGTTCTTC
- few TRBJ1-2 TRBV6-1 CASSEASLLGYTF TGTGCCAGCAGTGAAGCCTCTCTTCTCGGCTACACCTTC
- - TRBJ2-5 TRBV27 CASGLGRDWGKETQYF TGTGCCAGCGGTTTAGGCCGGGACTGGGGGAAAGAGACCCAGTACTTC
- - TRBJ2-1 TRBV12-3/TRBV12-4 CASSSRNVGNPFF TGTGCCAGCAGTTCGCGTAATGTGGGGAACCCGTTCTTC
TRBD1 few TRBJ1-3 TRBV24-1 CATSKTGEGGNTIYF TGTGCCACCAGCAAAACAGGGGAGGGCGGAAACACCATATATTTT
TRBD1 once TRBJ2-1 TRBV7-8 CASSPRTGEEQFF TGTGCCAGCAGCCCCCGGACAGGGGAAGAGCAGTTCTTC
TRBD2 few TRBJ2-3 TRBV7-9 CASGLTGGADTQYF TGTGCCAGCGGTCTGACGGGAGGGGCAGATACGCAGTATTTT
- few TRBJ2-6 TRBV6-1 CASTNGGAGANVLTF TGTGCCAGCACCAACGGGGGCGCGGGGGCCAACGTCCTGACTTTC
- few TRBJ2-3 TRBV19 CASSLAGTDTQYF TGTGCCAGTAGCTTAGCGGGCACAGATACGCAGTATTTT
- - TRBJ2-3 TRBV7-2 CASSLVWDRTDTQYF TGTGCCAGCAGCTTAGTATGGGACCGCACAGATACGCAGTATTTT
- once TRBJ2-2 TRBV18 CASSPRGGTNTGELFF TGTGCCAGCTCACCAAGGGGGGGCACGAACACCGGGGAGCTGTTTTTT
TRBD1 few TRBJ1-2 TRBV4-1 CASSPRQGHYTF TGCGCCAGCAGCCCGAGACAGGGGCACTACACCTTC
- - TRBJ2-1 TRBV7-2 CASSLAVYDPPYNEQFF TGTGCCAGCAGCTTAGCCGTTTATGACCCCCCCTACAATGAGCAGTTCTTC
TRBD2 - TRBJ2-3 TRBV7-2 CASSILFWGGVDTQYF TGTGCCAGCAGCATCCTGTTCTGGGGAGGGGTCGATACGCAGTATTTT
- - TRBJ2-1 TRBV19 CASSRLYRDRGEQFF TGTGCCAGTAGTAGGTTGTACAGGGATCGGGGTGAGCAGTTCTTC
TRBD1 once TRBJ2-2 TRBV6-1 CASRGQGANTGELFF TGTGCCAGCAGAGGCCAGGGGGCGAACACCGGGGAGCTGTTTTTT
TRBD1 once TRBJ1-2 TRBV12-3/TRBV12-4 CASRLTGGAGGYTF TGTGCCAGCAGGCTGACAGGGGGCGCAGGTGGCTACACCTTC
- - TRBJ1-6 TRBV4-3 CASSQDPPPNNSPLHF TGCGCCAGCAGCCAAGATCCCCCGCCGAATAATTCACCCCTCCACTTT